This T cell receptor beta chain stems from a study of T cells in localized non-small cell lung cancer (dated by TCRdb to about 2020). Notes on the research overall: Comparing tumors with uninvolved tumor-adjacent lungs, the study looked at the T cell repertoires of fewer than 250 patients with early-stage NSCLC. The cohort was made up of roughly 250 treatment-naive NSCLC patients whose localized lung tumors had been resected. Of the NSCLC patients, about 130 were male and about a hundred were female, and the mean age was approximately 64 years.

The paper's findings and limits, for the study overall: Because multi-region sequencing of the tumors was not done, intratumor heterogeneity could not be ruled out. Uninvolved tumor-adjacent lung showed the highest T cell clonality, higher than tumor, which suggests more focused antigenic responses in the adjacent lung. Longer overall survival was associated with higher blood T cell density, whereas shorter survival was associated with higher adjacent-lung clonality. Because of the exploratory design, TCR variables were selected using unadjusted p-values without false-discovery rate correction. A median of about 50 of the top 100 tumor clones turned up in the paired uninvolved adjacent lung, and under 30 of those clones also ranked among the top 100 of that same adjacent lung.

Concerning this clone itself: Its antigen remains undetermined. No much larger clone exists at a distance of one base, and base qualities are not known.

The immunoSEQ Assay was used to sequence TCR beta CDR3 regions from DNA. In the original analysis: T cell density was computed as TCR beta template counts normalized to usable DNA estimated by amplifying housekeeping genes. Richness was estimated using the preseqR package, with extrapolation to 400,000 templates for PBMC samples and to 120,000 templates for tissue samples. Clonality was calculated as one minus Pielou's evenness. Tissue-enriched TCRs were identified through differential abundance testing performed on productive amino-acid clonotypes, with a minimum total count of 5 and an alpha of 0.1. Repertoire overlap between compartments was quantified with the Jaccard Index and Morisita Overlap Index. GLIPH grouped TCR beta CDR3s together with public tetramer-defined viral CDR3s, and a viral motif had to include at least three viral sequences and show V-gene enrichment. This is the immuneACCESS table as TCRdb keeps it, with only in-frame sequences that have V and J called. A part of the clones is gone; compared with another copy, unresolved V genes explain less than half, and the rest is unexplained. The V and J calls and the clone size are those of that table, but D and trimming were determined from the DNA. This sample lists 40,000 or so clones; 70% to 80% were detected once. Of the sample, around a third is held by the ten largest clones.

The CDR1 and CDR2 encoded by the germline V gene (reference sequence) are LNHDA and SQIVND. From cysteine to phenylalanine, the CDR3 is 14 amino acids long. Kept here is only the CDR3 DNA, which spans 42 bases and is read in frame from base 1. V loses 6 bases of germline sequence and J loses 2 bases, and the interval between the two ends is 13 bases. At diagnosis, tumor, uninvolved tumor-adjacent lung and peripheral blood were collected and then preserved as a mix of FFPE and fresh-frozen material. For TCR repertoire profiling, the blood samples were analyzed as peripheral blood mononuclear cells. The clonotype was recovered from a woman aged 35-75 years with stage II squamous cell lung carcinoma. The chain links TRBV19 with TRBJ2-5, and possibly TRBD2, on 5 matching bases. The sequencing used PBMCs, collected before any cancer treatment. The CDR3 reads as follows: CASSVRVGQETQYF. The nucleotide sequence is TGTGCCAGTAGCGTGAGGGTCGGGCAAGAGACCCAGTACTTC.